This T cell receptor beta chain emerged from a study of blood T cell repertoires in COVID-19. This clone was counted a few times. Methods used by the authors: From reference gene primer amplification, estimates of nucleated cell counts were derived. Clones were read by immunoSEQ multiplex PCR, and TCRdb kept only the in-frame ones, dropping some. That table supplies the V and J calls and clone size; D and trimming were determined from the DNA. The sample records about 80,000 clones, over 70% being singletons. The CDR3 loop spans 14 amino acids. Germline values: CDR1 LGHDT, CDR2 YNNKEL (reference sequence). Deletions cut 1 base from V and 6 bases from J, with 11 bases between.

Sequenced material: peripheral blood. The rearrangement uses TRBV3-1 (or the pseudogene TRBV3-2) and TRBJ2-3; D is perhaps TRBD2 (5 bases). The receptor's source is a human donor in a cohort sampled during active COVID-19. CDR3 sequence (DNA): TGTGCCAGCAGCCAAGCACGACTAAGGGATACGCAGTATTTT. Encoded protein: CASSQARLRDTQYF.